These T cell receptor beta chains were read from a single sample in a study of T-cell memory formation after mild COVID-19. Each CDR3 protein gets one entry after TCRdb re-called the 5' RACE reads with MiXCR. Of roughly 140,000 distinct CDR3 sequences detected, 11% to 15% appear once; the ten largest clones hold around 28%. Sequenced: PBMCs or a T cell subset sorted from them (not recorded which). Every receptor here comes from an adult woman who had mild COVID-19 (a few samples of this study predate the infection). Cell type and time point are not known. CDR3s include the opening cysteine and the closing phenylalanine or tryptophan. D genes are given only for firm matches. Rows give clone size only sometimes, using once, few, many, or a class for an expanded clone.

J | D | V | size | CDR3 | DNA
TRBJ2-3 | TRBD1 | TRBV4-1 | few | CASSQMGQPGTDTQYF | TGCGCCAGCAGCCAAATGGGACAGCCAGGCACAGATACGCAGTATTTT
TRBJ2-5 | NA | TRBV11-2 | few | CASSQIQETQYF | TGTGCCAGCAGCCAAATTCAAGAGACCCAGTACTTC
TRBJ2-3 | TRBD2 | TRBV7-9 | few | CASTGTSGKYTDTQYF | TGTGCCAGCACCGGGACTAGCGGGAAGTACACAGATACGCAGTATTTT
TRBJ2-2 | TRBD1 | TRBV11-2 | few | CASSFTGGLGGELFF | TGTGCCAGCAGCTTCACAGGGGGCTTAGGCGGGGAGCTGTTTTTT
TRBJ1-5 | NA | TRBV21-1 | few | CASSKAPPDFNQPQHF | TGTGCCAGCAGCAAAGCGCCCCCAGACTTCAATCAGCCCCAGCATTTT
TRBJ2-1 | TRBD2 | TRBV24-1 | NA | CATSDYGLAGDEQFF | TGTGCCACCAGTGATTACGGACTAGCGGGAGACGAGCAGTTCTTC
TRBJ2-1 | TRBD2 | TRBV4-3 | few | CASSPSGRKGNEQFF | TGCGCCAGCAGCCCGAGCGGGAGAAAGGGCAATGAGCAGTTCTTC
TRBJ1-1 | NA | TRBV29-1 | few | CSVLLAEAFF | TGCAGCGTCCTACTTGCTGAAGCTTTCTTT
TRBJ2-1 | NA | TRBV6-4 | NA | CASSAFAGNEQFF | TGTGCCAGCAGTGCCTTCGCGGGCAATGAGCAGTTCTTC
TRBJ2-1 | TRBD1 | TRBV12-3/TRBV12-4 | few | CASSFFTRTGGYNEQFF | TGTGCCAGCAGTTTCTTTACCCGGACAGGGGGTTACAATGAGCAGTTCTTC
TRBJ2-1 | NA | TRBV19 | few | CASSIMAETYNEQFF | TGTGCCAGTAGTATCATGGCGGAGACCTACAATGAGCAGTTCTTC
TRBJ2-1 | NA | TRBV20-1 | NA | CSAPFYNEQFF | TGCAGTGCTCCCTTCTACAATGAGCAGTTCTTC
TRBJ1-2 | TRBD1 | TRBV15 | NA | CATRETGVYGYTF | TGTGCCACCAGGGAGACAGGGGTCTATGGCTACACCTTC
TRBJ1-1 | NA | TRBV4-1 | few | CASSQDGEAFF | TGCGCCAGCAGCCAAGATGGGGAAGCTTTCTTT
TRBJ2-7 | NA | TRBV7-9 | many | CASSLVGQTYEQYF | TGTGCCAGCAGCTTAGTTGGACAGACCTACGAGCAGTACTTC
TRBJ2-6 | NA | TRBV12-3/TRBV12-4 | NA | CASSFTGSGANVLTF | TGTGCCAGCAGTTTTACGGGTTCCGGGGCCAACGTCCTGACTTTC
TRBJ2-5 | TRBD1 | TRBV25-1 | many | CASSESRQGPEWTQYF | TGTGCCAGCAGTGAATCGAGACAGGGGCCAGAGTGGACCCAGTACTTC
TRBJ1-5 | TRBD1 | TRBV20-1 | many | CSARPTGGEGQPQHF | TGCAGTGCTAGACCGACAGGGGGCGAGGGTCAGCCCCAGCATTTT
TRBJ2-7 | TRBD1 | TRBV20-1 | few | CSAQTGVRDEQYF | TGCAGTGCACAGACAGGGGTTCGGGACGAGCAGTACTTC
TRBJ2-2 | TRBD2 | TRBV12-3/TRBV12-4 | many | CASSPGGPGELFF | TGTGCCAGCAGTCCGGGGGGACCCGGGGAGCTGTTTTTT
TRBJ1-1 | TRBD1 | TRBV5-1 | NA | CASSYRGETEAFF | TGCGCCAGCAGCTACAGGGGGGAGACTGAAGCTTTCTTT
TRBJ2-2 | TRBD1 | TRBV5-1 | few | CASSRIGTGDPGELFF | TGCGCCAGCAGCCGAATCGGGACAGGGGATCCCGGGGAGCTGTTTTTT
TRBJ1-2 | NA | TRBV29-1 | once | CSVSDSEDYYGYTF | TGCAGCGTTTCCGACTCGGAGGACTACTATGGCTACACCTTC
TRBJ1-3 | NA | TRBV7-6 | few | CASSSTSGSGNTIYF | TGTGCCAGCAGCTCAACGTCCGGATCAGGAAACACCATATATTTT
TRBJ1-3 | NA | TRBV2 | few | CASSYQPDAPGNTIYF | TGTGCCAGCAGTTATCAGCCTGATGCTCCTGGAAACACCATATATTTT
TRBJ2-7 | TRBD2 | TRBV7-9 | once | CASSLAVFGERGYEQYF | TGTGCCAGCAGCTTAGCCGTCTTTGGGGAGCGGGGCTACGAGCAGTACTTC
TRBJ1-2 | NA | TRBV7-2 | NA | CASSFPRKMYGYTF | TGTGCCAGCAGCTTTCCGCGGAAGATGTATGGCTACACCTTC
TRBJ2-7 | NA | TRBV5-5 | few | CASSHPVGYEQYF | TGTGCCAGCAGTCATCCCGTCGGATACGAGCAGTACTTC
TRBJ2-1 | TRBD1 | TRBV4-1 | many | CASSQPGQGNEQFF | TGCGCCAGCAGCCAGCCGGGACAGGGAAATGAGCAGTTCTTC
TRBJ2-2 | NA | TRBV7-8 | few | CASSLDTTVKPNTGELFF | TGTGCCAGCAGCTTAGATACAACCGTTAAACCGAACACCGGGGAGCTGTTTTTT
TRBJ2-3 | NA | TRBV7-8 | NA | CASTLNLERTQYF | TGTGCCAGCACTTTAAATCTAGAAAGGACGCAGTATTTT
TRBJ2-5 | TRBD1 | TRBV7-8 | NA | CASSGDREQETQYF | TGTGCCAGCAGCGGGGACAGGGAACAAGAGACCCAGTACTTC
TRBJ2-2 | NA | TRBV29-1 | few | CSSPEGDTGELFF | TGCAGCTCCCCTGAGGGTGACACCGGGGAGCTGTTTTTT
TRBJ1-2 | NA | TRBV6-1 | few | CASSEEWGRFYGYTF | TGTGCCAGCAGTGAAGAGTGGGGGAGGTTCTATGGCTACACCTTC
TRBJ2-5 | TRBD2 | TRBV7-2 | few | CASSYGTSRETQYF | TGTGCCAGCAGCTACGGGACTAGCCGAGAGACCCAGTACTTC
TRBJ1-4 | NA | TRBV15 | NA | CATSREVRRAEKLFF | TGTGCCACCAGCAGAGAAGTCCGCAGGGCGGAGAAACTGTTTTTT
TRBJ1-6 | TRBD1 | TRBV9 | few | CASSHRKGGRTYNSPLHF | TGTGCCAGCAGCCACCGGAAAGGGGGCCGAACCTATAATTCACCCCTCCACTTT
TRBJ2-1 | NA | TRBV24-1 | few | CATSADGPSSYNEQFF | TGTGCCACCAGTGCCGACGGACCGAGCTCCTACAATGAGCAGTTCTTC
TRBJ2-1 | NA | TRBV29-1 | few | CSGSLGVVYNEQFF | TGCAGCGGATCCCTGGGGGTAGTCTACAATGAGCAGTTCTTC
TRBJ2-3 | NA | TRBV5-8 | NA | CASSLYEVRGDTQYF | TGTGCCAGCAGCTTGTATGAGGTCCGAGGAGATACGCAGTATTTT
TRBJ1-1 | NA | TRBV7-3 | few | CASSLMQVMNTEAFF | TGTGCCAGCAGCTTAATGCAGGTTATGAACACTGAAGCTTTCTTT
TRBJ2-1 | TRBD2 | TRBV6-4 | few | CASSEGTSGLNEQFF | TGTGCCAGCAGTGAAGGGACTAGCGGTCTCAATGAGCAGTTCTTC
TRBJ2-3 | TRBD1 | TRBV4-3 | NA | CASSQGQGSTDTQYF | TGCGCCAGCAGCCAAGGACAGGGGAGCACAGATACGCAGTATTTT
TRBJ1-1 | NA | TRBV7-8 | NA | CASSPEGYMNTEAFF | TGTGCCAGCAGCCCGGAAGGTTACATGAACACTGAAGCTTTCTTT
TRBJ1-2 | NA | TRBV29-1 | NA | CSVEDRFGTYGYTF | TGCAGCGTTGAAGATCGTTTCGGAACTTATGGCTACACCTTC
TRBJ2-5 | TRBD2 | TRBV2 | few | CASIGGASETQYF | TGTGCCAGCATCGGGGGGGCATCAGAGACCCAGTACTTC
TRBJ2-7 | TRBD2 | TRBV20-1 | few | CSARGLAGEVEQYF | TGCAGTGCTAGAGGACTAGCGGGAGAGGTTGAGCAGTACTTC
TRBJ2-7 | NA | TRBV5-1 | NA | CASSLGPIAPLLDEQYF | TGCGCCAGCAGCTTGGGTCCCATAGCTCCACTTTTGGACGAGCAGTACTTC
TRBJ2-3 | TRBD2 | TRBV27 | few | CASSLSWNSGTTDTQYF | TGTGCCAGCAGTTTATCGTGGAATAGCGGGACTACAGATACGCAGTATTTT
TRBJ1-1 | NA | TRBV5-6 | few | CASSLGEYTEAFF | TGTGCCAGCAGCTTGGGTGAATACACTGAAGCTTTCTTT
TRBJ1-2 | NA | TRBV28 | NA | CASTVDSFENYGYTF | TGTGCCAGCACCGTTGACAGCTTTGAGAACTATGGCTACACCTTC
TRBJ1-4 | NA | TRBV4-1 | NA | CASSQSQGINEKLFF | TGCGCCAGCAGCCAGAGCCAGGGGATTAATGAAAAACTGTTTTTT
TRBJ2-7 | NA | TRBV7-6 | NA | CASSYQGMGDEQYF | TGTGCCAGCTCGTACCAGGGAATGGGCGACGAGCAGTACTTC
TRBJ2-7 | NA | TRBV7-6 | few | CASSGSGTSYEQYF | TGTGCCAGCAGCGGAAGCGGTACCTCCTACGAGCAGTACTTC